This TCR beta chain was sequenced during a study of T cell changes during pregnancy in multiple sclerosis. The protocol was immunoSEQ multiplex PCR, while the TCRdb copy is restricted to in-frame clones and leaves out a portion. The table includes 50,000 to 60,000 clones, less than 95% detected once. Trimming pared 0 bases from V and 2 bases from J, leaving 14 bases between. The CDR3 totals 16 residues. Germline loops: CDR1 MNHEY, CDR2 SVGAGI. The origin of this receptor is a female donor in good health, enrolled as a control in a pregnancy study. This chain connects TRBV6-5 to TRBJ2-7; unclear D gene. Material: peripheral blood, obtained in the first trimester of pregnancy. The CDR3 DNA follows: TGTGCCAGCAGTTACTCGAGGTCGCAACTAACCTACGAGCAGTACTTC. Its protein product is CASSYSRSQLTYEQYF.